This T cell receptor (beta chain) came from a study of tissue T cells after allogeneic stem cell transplantation. Study details: Pathologist review favored tissue samples showing histologically apparent lymphocytes. Study conclusions and caveats: Anatomically similar tissues had similar TCR repertoires within each patient. In patients and mice, blood and spleen missed much of tissue repertoire.

Data came from immunoSEQ multiplex PCR; TCRdb stores just in-frame clones and leaves some out. The sample holds about 5,200 clones; roughly two thirds are singletons and the top ten take 7.7%. This clone has only a few counts. Its antigen remains unknown. V shed 3 bases and J shed 3 bases, with 11 bases lying between them. The CDR3 runs to 13 residues. The germline CDR1 and CDR2 sequences are DFQATT and SNEGSKA (reference sequence). Retrospectively chosen non-transplant comparators had other cancers and at least five gastrointestinal samples, without known gastrointestinal disease. This sample comprised tissue from the colon, obtained at autopsy. The sequence came from an older female donor with lung cancer. The genes are TRBV20-1 and TRBJ1-2; D is unresolved. CDR3 bases: TGCAGTGCTAGTACAAGGTTGGACTATGGCTACACCTTC. Encoded protein: CSASTRLDYGYTF.